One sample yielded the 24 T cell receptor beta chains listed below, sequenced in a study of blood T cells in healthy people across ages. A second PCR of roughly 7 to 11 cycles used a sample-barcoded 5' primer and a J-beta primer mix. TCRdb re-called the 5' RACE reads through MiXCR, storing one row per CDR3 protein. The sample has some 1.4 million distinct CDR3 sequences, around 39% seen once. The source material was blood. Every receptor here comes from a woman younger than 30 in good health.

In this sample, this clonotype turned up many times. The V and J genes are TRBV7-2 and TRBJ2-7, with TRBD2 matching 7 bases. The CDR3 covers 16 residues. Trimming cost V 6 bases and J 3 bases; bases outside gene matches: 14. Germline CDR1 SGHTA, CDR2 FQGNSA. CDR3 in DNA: TGTGCCAGCAGTCACCAATCCGGGACTACCGGCTACGAGCAGTACTTC. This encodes CASSHQSGTTGYEQYF.

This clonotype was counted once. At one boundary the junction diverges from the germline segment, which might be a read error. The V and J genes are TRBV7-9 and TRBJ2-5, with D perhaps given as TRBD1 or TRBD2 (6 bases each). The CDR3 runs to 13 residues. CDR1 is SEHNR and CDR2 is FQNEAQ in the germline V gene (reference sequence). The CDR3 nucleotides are TGTACCAGCAGCTTATGGGGGGCCCATGAGCAGTACTTC. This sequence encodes CTSSLWGAHEQYF.

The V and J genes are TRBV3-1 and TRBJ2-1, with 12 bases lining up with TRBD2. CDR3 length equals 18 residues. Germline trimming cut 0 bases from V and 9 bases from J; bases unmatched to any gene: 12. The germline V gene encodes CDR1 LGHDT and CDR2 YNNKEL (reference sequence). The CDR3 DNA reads TGTGCCAGCAGCCAAGAGCCCCATTCTAGCGGGAGGGTTGCTGAGCAGTTCTTC. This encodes CASSQEPHSSGRVAEQFF.

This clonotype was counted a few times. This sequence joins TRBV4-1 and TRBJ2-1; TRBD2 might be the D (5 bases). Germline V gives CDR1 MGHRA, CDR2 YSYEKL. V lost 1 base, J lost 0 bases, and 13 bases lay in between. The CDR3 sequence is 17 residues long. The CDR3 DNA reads TGCGCCAGCAGCCAAGGACCAGCGGAGAGCTCCTACAATGAGCAGTTCTTC. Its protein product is CASSQGPAESSYNEQFF.

DNA for the CDR3: TGTGCCATCGGGGAATCCGGGACCAAACTCTACGAGCAGTACTTC. Its protein product is CAIGESGTKLYEQYF. The V and J genes are TRBV10-3 and TRBJ2-7; D assignment may be TRBD1 or TRBD2 (5 bases each). Trimming removed 8 bases from V and 3 bases from J, with 20 bases in between. Looked up from germline, CDR1 is ENHRY and CDR2 is SYGVKD. The CDR3 has 15 residues.

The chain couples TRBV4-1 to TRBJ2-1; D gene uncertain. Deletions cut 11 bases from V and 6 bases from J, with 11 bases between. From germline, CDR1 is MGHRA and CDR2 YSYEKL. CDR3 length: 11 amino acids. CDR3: CAFGSGNEQFF. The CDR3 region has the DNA TGCGCCTTCGGGTCGGGCAATGAGCAGTTCTTC.

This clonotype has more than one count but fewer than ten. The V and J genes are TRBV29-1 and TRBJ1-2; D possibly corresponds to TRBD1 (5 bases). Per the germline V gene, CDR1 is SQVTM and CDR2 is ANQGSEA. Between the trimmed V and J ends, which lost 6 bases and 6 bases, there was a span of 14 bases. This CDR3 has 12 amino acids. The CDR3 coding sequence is TGCAGCGTGGGGACGAAGACGGATGGCTACACCTTC. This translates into CSVGTKTDGYTF.

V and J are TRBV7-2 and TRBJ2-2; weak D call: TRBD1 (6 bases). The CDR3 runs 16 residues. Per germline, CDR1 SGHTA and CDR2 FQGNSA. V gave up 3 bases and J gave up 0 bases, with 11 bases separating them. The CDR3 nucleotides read TGTGCCAGCAGCTTGGCTGGGACATCGAACACCGGGGAGCTGTTTTTT. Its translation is CASSLAGTSNTGELFF.

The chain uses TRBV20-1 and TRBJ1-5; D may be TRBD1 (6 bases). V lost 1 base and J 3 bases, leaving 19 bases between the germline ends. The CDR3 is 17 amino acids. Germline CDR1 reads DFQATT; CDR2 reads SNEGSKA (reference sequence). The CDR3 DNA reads TGCAGTGCTAGAGCCACTGAGGGGCAGGGGACCAATCAGCCCCAGCATTTT. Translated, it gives CSARATEGQGTNQPQHF.

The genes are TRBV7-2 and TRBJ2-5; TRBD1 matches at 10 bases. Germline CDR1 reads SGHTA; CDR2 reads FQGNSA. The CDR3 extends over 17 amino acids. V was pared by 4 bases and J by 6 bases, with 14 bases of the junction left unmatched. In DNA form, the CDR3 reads TGTGCCAGCAGCTCCCGGGGGGTGGGACAGGGGATACAGACCCAGTACTTC. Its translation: CASSSRGVGQGIQTQYF.

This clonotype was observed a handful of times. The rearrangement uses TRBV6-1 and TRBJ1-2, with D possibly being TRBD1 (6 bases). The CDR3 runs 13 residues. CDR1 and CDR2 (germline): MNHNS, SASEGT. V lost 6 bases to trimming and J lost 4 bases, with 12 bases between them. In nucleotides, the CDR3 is TGTGCCAGCAGAACAGGGATGGTCTATGGCTACACCTTC. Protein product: CASRTGMVYGYTF.

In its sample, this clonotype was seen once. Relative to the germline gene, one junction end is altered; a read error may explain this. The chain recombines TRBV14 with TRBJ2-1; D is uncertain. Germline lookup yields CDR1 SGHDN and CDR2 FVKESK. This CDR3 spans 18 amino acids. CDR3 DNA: TGTGCCAGCAGCCAAACTATCTCATCTAAGCGTTCCTACAATGAGCAGGTCTTC. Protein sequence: CASSQTISSKRSYNEQVF.

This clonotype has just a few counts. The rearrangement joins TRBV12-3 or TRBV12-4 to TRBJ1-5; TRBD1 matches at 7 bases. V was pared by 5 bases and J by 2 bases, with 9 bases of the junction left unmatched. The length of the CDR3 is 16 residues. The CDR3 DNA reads TGTGCCAGCAGTGAACAGGGGACGGGAGGCAATCAGCCCCAGCATTTT. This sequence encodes CASSEQGTGGNQPQHF.

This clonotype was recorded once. The CDR3 DNA is TGCAGTGCTAGTGGGACAGGGAACACTGAAGCTTTCTTT. Residues: CSASGTGNTEAFF. The chain uses TRBV20-1 and TRBJ1-1; 8 bases fit TRBD1. The ends lost 3 bases at V and 1 base at J; junction bases unmatched: 1. The CDR3 has 13 amino acids. Germline assignment: CDR1 DFQATT and CDR2 SNEGSKA (reference sequence).

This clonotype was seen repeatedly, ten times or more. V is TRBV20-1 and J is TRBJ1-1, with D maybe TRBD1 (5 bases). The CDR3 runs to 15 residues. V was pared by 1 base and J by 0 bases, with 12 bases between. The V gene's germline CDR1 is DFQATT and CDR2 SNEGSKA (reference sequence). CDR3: CSARAPKTVNTEAFF. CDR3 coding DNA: TGCAGTGCTAGAGCCCCTAAGACAGTGAACACTGAAGCTTTCTTT.

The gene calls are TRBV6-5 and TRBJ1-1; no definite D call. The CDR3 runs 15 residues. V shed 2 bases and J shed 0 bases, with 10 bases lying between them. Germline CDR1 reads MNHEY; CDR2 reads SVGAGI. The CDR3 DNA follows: TGTGCCAGCAGTTACGGGGTGGGTCTGAACACTGAAGCTTTCTTT. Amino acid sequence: CASSYGVGLNTEAFF.

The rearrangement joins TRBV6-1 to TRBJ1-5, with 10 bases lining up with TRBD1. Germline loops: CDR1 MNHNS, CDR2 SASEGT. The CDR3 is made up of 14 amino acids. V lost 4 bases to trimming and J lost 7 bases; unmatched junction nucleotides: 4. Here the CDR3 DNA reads TGTGCCAGCAGTGGACAGGGGGCGAGACAGCCCCAGCATTTT. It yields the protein CASSGQGARQPQHF.

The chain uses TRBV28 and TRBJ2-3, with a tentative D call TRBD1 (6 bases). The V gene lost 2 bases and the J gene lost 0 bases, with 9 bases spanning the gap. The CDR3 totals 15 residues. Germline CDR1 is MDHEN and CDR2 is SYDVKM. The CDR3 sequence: CASSLVQGSTDTQYF. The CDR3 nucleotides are TGTGCCAGCAGTTTAGTTCAGGGGAGCACAGATACGCAGTATTTT.

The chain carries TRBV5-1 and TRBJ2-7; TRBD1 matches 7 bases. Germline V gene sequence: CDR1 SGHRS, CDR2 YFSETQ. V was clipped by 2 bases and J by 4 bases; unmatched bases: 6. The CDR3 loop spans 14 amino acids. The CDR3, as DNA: TGCGCCAGCAGCTTCACAGGGGAGTCGTACGAGCAGTACTTC. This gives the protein CASSFTGESYEQYF.

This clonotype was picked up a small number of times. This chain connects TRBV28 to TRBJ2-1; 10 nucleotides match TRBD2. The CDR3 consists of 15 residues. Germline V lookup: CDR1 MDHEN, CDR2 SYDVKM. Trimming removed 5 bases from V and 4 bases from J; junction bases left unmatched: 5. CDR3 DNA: TGTGCCAGCAGTCCCTTTAGCGGGGGGTACAATGAGCAGTTCTTC. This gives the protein CASSPFSGGYNEQFF.

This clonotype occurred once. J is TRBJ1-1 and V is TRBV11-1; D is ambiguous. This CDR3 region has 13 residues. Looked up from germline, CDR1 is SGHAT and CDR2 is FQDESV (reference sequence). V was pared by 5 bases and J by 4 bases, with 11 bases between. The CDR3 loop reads CASSVGIVTEAFF. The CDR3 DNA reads TGTGCCAGCAGCGTGGGGATAGTCACTGAAGCTTTCTTT.

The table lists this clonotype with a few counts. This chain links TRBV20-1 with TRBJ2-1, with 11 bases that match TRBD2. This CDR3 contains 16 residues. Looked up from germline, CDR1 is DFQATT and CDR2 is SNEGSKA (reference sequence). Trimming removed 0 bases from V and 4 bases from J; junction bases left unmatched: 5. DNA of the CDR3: TGCAGTGCTAGAGACCCCCTAGCGGGGGGTTACAATGAGCAGTTCTTC. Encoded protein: CSARDPLAGGYNEQFF.

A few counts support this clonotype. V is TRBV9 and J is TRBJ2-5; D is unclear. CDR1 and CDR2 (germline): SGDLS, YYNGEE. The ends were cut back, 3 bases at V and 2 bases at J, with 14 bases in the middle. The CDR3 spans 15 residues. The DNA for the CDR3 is TGTGCCAGCAGCGCCCCGTGGAATCAGCAAGAGACCCAGTACTTC. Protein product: CASSAPWNQQETQYF.

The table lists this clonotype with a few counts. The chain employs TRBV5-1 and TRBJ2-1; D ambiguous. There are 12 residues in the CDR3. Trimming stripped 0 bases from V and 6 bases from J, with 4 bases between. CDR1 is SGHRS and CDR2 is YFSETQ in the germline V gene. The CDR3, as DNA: TGCGCCAGCAGCTTGGAGCTCAATGAGCAGTTCTTC. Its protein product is CASSLELNEQFF.